These 27 T cell receptor beta chains share one sample of origin, sequenced in a study of blood T cell repertoires in COVID-19. Generated by immunoSEQ multiplex PCR, the TCRdb table keeps only in-frame clones and is missing some. This sample has about 180,000 clones, with roughly 81% found just once. Input material: peripheral blood. The receptors were sampled from a woman of 80 years or more with COVID-19, enrolled during active disease.

The rearrangement joins TRBV19 to TRBJ1-5; no definite D call. CDR3 length: 15 amino acids. The V end was cut by 1 base, the J end by 1 base, with 8 bases between. Germline V CDR1 and CDR2: LNHDA, SQIVND (reference sequence). In DNA form, the CDR3 reads TGTGCCAGTAGTATAGGGGCCAGAAGCAATCAGCCCCAGCATTTT. This gives the protein CASSIGARSNQPQHF.

This clone was seen only once. Here the CDR3 reads CASSGQYTGELFF. The CDR3 region has the DNA TGTGCCAGCAGTGGACAATACACCGGGGAGCTGTTTTTT. The genes are TRBV6-4 and TRBJ2-2; D gene uncertain. Germline-derived CDR1 and CDR2 are MRHNA and SNTAGT. V lost 4 bases, J lost 3 bases, and 6 bases lay in between. The CDR3 sequence is 13 residues long.

The chain recombines TRBV5-4 with TRBJ2-7; 12 positions match TRBD1. Germline V gene lookup returns CDR1 SGHNT and CDR2 YYREEE (reference sequence). Losses at the gene ends were 5 bases for V and 7 bases for J; bases not matched to a gene: 10. The CDR3 has 15 residues. The CDR3 sequence is CASRSPGQGAEEQYF. Here the CDR3 DNA reads TGTGCCAGCAGGTCCCCGGGACAGGGGGCTGAGGAGCAGTACTTC. Combining the CDR3 with reference TRBV5-4 and TRBJ2-7 gives the whole variable domain ETGVTQSPTHLIKTRGQQVTLRCSSQSGHNTVSWYQQALGQGPQFIFQYYREEENGRGNFPPRFSGLQFPNYSSELNVNALELDDSALYLCASRSPGQGAEEQYFGPGTRLTVT.

This clone has more than one count but fewer than ten. Other DNA sequences in this specimen translate into the identical CDR3. This chain uses TRBV9 with TRBJ2-3; 9 bases line up with TRBD2. Looked up from germline, CDR1 is SGDLS and CDR2 is YYNGEE. The CDR3 sequence is 16 residues long. The junction had 3 bases not matched to a gene; V was cut back by 0 bases and J by 1 base. The DNA for the CDR3 is TGTGCCAGCAGCGTAGGGGCTAGCGGGGGCACAGATACGCAGTATTTT. The encoded protein is CASSVGASGGTDTQYF.

The chain uses TRBV6-4 and TRBJ1-3, with 7 bases that match TRBD1. V gave up 6 bases and J gave up 2 bases; unmatched junction bases: 4. CDR1 and CDR2 from the germline V gene are MRHNA and SNTAGT. This CDR3 is 14 amino acids long. The CDR3 here is CASRIDRAGNTIYF. CDR3 in DNA: TGTGCCAGCAGGATCGACAGGGCTGGAAACACCATATATTTT.

V usage is TRBV6-5 and J usage is TRBJ2-1; 7 bases agree with TRBD1. With V trimmed by 2 bases and J by 6 bases, 4 bases remained unmatched. CDR3 size: 14 residues. Germline V lookup: CDR1 MNHEY, CDR2 SVGAGI. The DNA for the CDR3 is TGTGCCAGCAGTTACCGACAGGGAAGCAATGAGCAGTTCTTC. Translation: CASSYRQGSNEQFF.

The rearrangement uses TRBV3-1 (or the pseudogene TRBV3-2) and TRBJ1-6; the match to TRBD1 covers 10 bases. Germline values: CDR1 LGHDT, CDR2 YNNKEL (reference sequence). V lost 8 bases to trimming and J lost 6 bases; unmatched junction nucleotides: 4. The CDR3 sequence is 14 residues long. CDR3 region: CASRRDRGNSPLHF. In DNA form, the CDR3 reads TGTGCCAGCCGCCGGGACAGGGGTAATTCACCCCTCCACTTT.

This clone was recorded once. The chain recombines TRBV11-2 with TRBJ1-4; D is perhaps TRBD1 (6 bases). CDR3 length: 16 amino acids. CDR1 is SGHAT, CDR2 FQNNGV, per germline. The V gene lost 0 bases and the J gene lost 8 bases, with 16 bases spanning the gap. This CDR3 is CASSLDRSGAREKLFF. The DNA for the CDR3 is TGTGCCAGCAGCTTAGATCGATCAGGGGCTCGGGAAAAACTGTTTTTT.

The CDR3 spells CASSLSGGQETQYF. The CDR3 DNA reads as TGTGCCAGCAGCTTGTCAGGGGGCCAAGAGACCCAGTACTTC. V gene TRBV5-4 combines with J gene TRBJ2-5, with 7 bases fitting TRBD1. Germline CDR1 is SGHNT and CDR2 is YYREEE (reference sequence). V lost 1 base to trimming and J lost 1 base; unmatched junction nucleotides: 1. The CDR3 runs 14 residues.

The CDR3 DNA is TGTGCCAGCAGTACCGGACTAGCGGGAGCGGGTACCGGGGAGCTGTTTTTT. This encodes CASSTGLAGAGTGELFF. The rearrangement links TRBV27 to TRBJ2-2; TRBD2 matches 13 bases. J lost 5 bases, V lost 5 bases, and 8 bases had no gene match. Germline CDR1 is MNHEY and CDR2 is SMNVEV (reference sequence). The CDR3 has 17 residues.

V and J are TRBV7-3 and TRBJ1-2, with TRBD1 matching over 8 bases. V trimming: 5 bases; J trimming: 3 bases; junction bases outside the gene matches: 5. Germline CDR1 is SGHTA and CDR2 is FQGTGA. CDR3 length: 14 residues. CDR3 DNA: TGTGCCAGCAGCCCCGGACAGGGCGACTATGGCTACACCTTC. This codes for CASSPGQGDYGYTF.

J is TRBJ2-3 and V is TRBV18, with 11 bases identical to TRBD2. The germline gives CDR1 KGHSH, CDR2 LQKENI. This CDR3 region has 17 residues. The ends lost 6 bases at V and 1 base at J; junction bases unmatched: 9. The CDR3 sequence: CASSGGGTSGRTDTQYF. As DNA, the CDR3 is TGTGCCAGCTCCGGAGGGGGGACTAGCGGACGCACAGATACGCAGTATTTT. The whole variable domain, filled in from reference TRBV18 and TRBJ2-3, reads NAGVMQNPRHLVRRRGQEARLRCSPMKGHSHVYWYRQLPEEGLKFMVYLQKENIIDESGMPKERFSAEFPKEGPSILRIQQVVRGDSAAYFCASSGGGTSGRTDTQYFGPGTRLTVL.

This chain links TRBV7-8 with TRBJ2-3, with D possibly being TRBD1 (5 bases). The V end was cut by 0 bases, the J end by 2 bases, with 12 bases between. Germline V gene sequence: CDR1 SGHVS, CDR2 FQNEAQ. The CDR3 runs to 16 residues. The CDR3 loop is CASSLAFLGATDTQYF. The CDR3 nucleotides read TGTGCCAGCAGCTTAGCGTTCCTAGGGGCCACAGATACGCAGTATTTT.

The chain combines TRBV15 with TRBJ2-5; D ambiguous. V was cut by 5 bases and J by 4 bases, with 8 bases left in between. Germline V gene sequence: CDR1 LNHNV, CDR2 YYDKDF (reference sequence). The CDR3 has 12 amino acids. The DNA for the CDR3 is TGTGCCACCAGCTCTGAGCGAGAGACCCAGTACTTC. Protein product: CATSSERETQYF.

The chain combines TRBV7-6 with TRBJ2-2; 7 bases are a match to TRBD1. CDR1 and CDR2 from the germline V gene are SGHVS and FNYEAQ. This CDR3 is 18 amino acids long. Losses at the gene ends were 5 bases for V and 0 bases for J; bases not matched to a gene: 12. The CDR3 DNA reads as TGTGCCAGCAGCAAAGGAAAGACAGGGACGGCGAACACCGGGGAGCTGTTTTTT. Translation gives CASSKGKTGTANTGELFF.

V gene TRBV4-3 combines with J gene TRBJ1-2; no definite D call. Germline V lookup: CDR1 LGHNA, CDR2 YSLEER. The V end was cut by 0 bases, the J end by 5 bases, with 13 bases between. The CDR3 has 15 amino acids. CDR3 protein: CASSQDTRAYYGYTF. CDR3 DNA sequence: TGCGCCAGCAGCCAAGATACTAGGGCATATTATGGCTACACCTTC.

The rearrangement links TRBV2 to TRBJ1-2; D not certain. CDR1 SNHLY and CDR2 FYNNEI come from the germline V gene. The CDR3 covers 15 residues. Trimming shortened V by 4 bases and J by 2 bases, and 14 bases separated the two germline ends. The CDR3 here is CASSVGLNYNYGYTF. The CDR3 nucleotides read TGTGCCAGCAGTGTAGGACTAAATTACAACTATGGCTACACCTTC.

Only a few counts were recorded for this clone. The CDR3 bases are TGTGCCAGTAGCCCTCCAACAGGGACTGGAAACACCATATATTTT. It codes for CASSPPTGTGNTIYF. The chain is built from TRBV19 and TRBJ1-3; D is perhaps TRBD1 (6 bases). V lost 6 bases and J lost 2, with 14 bases in between. CDR1 is LNHDA, CDR2 SQIVND, per germline (reference sequence). This CDR3 spans 15 amino acids. Full variable domain (remainder filled in from reference TRBV19 and TRBJ1-3): DGGITQSPKYLFRKEGQNVTLSCEQNLNHDAMYWYRQDPGQGLRLIYYSQIVNDFQKGDIAEGYSVSREKKESFPLTVTSAQKNPTAFYLCASSPPTGTGNTIYFGEGSWLTVV.

This clone has a handful of counts. This chain links TRBV6-5 with TRBJ1-1, with D possibly being TRBD1 (5 bases). This CDR3 has 15 amino acids. V lost 6 bases and J lost 0, with 14 bases in between. Germline CDR1 MNHEY, CDR2 SVGAGI. CDR3 residues: CASSDGRGVNTEAFF. CDR3 bases: TGTGCCAGCAGCGACGGTCGGGGGGTGAACACTGAAGCTTTCTTT.

The gene calls are TRBV15 and TRBJ1-2; weak D call: TRBD1 (5 bases). This CDR3 region has 14 residues. CDR1 LNHNV and CDR2 YYDKDF come from the germline V gene (reference sequence). V was pared by 3 bases and J by 5 bases, with 13 bases between. This CDR3 is CATSRGQGGYGYTF. The CDR3 region has the DNA TGTGCCACCAGCAGGGGGCAGGGAGGTTATGGCTACACCTTC. Variable domain in full (rest from reference TRBV15 and TRBJ1-2): DAMVIQNPRYQVTQFGKPVTLSCSQTLNHNVMYWYQQKSSQAPKLLFHYYDKDFNNEADTPDNFQSRRPNTSFCFLDIRSPGLGDTAMYLCATSRGQGGYGYTFGSGTRLTVV.

This clone showed up just a few times. The CDR3 DNA follows: TGTGCCAGCAGCTTCCCACAGGGACTAGATGGCTACACCTTC. This translates into CASSFPQGLDGYTF. The chain uses TRBV7-9 and TRBJ1-2; tentatively, D is TRBD1 (6 bases). V shed 3 bases and J shed 6 bases, with 14 bases lying between them. CDR1 SEHNR and CDR2 FQNEAQ come from the germline V gene (reference sequence). The CDR3 has 14 amino acids. Looking up the rest from reference TRBV7-9 and TRBJ1-2 gives the full variable domain: DTGVSQNPRHKITKRGQNVTFRCDPISEHNRLYWYRQTLGQGPEFLTYFQNEAQLEKSRLLSDRFSAERPKGSFSTLEIQRTEQGDSAMYLCASSFPQGLDGYTFGSGTRLTVV.

The V and J genes are TRBV5-8 and TRBJ2-1, with 9 bases lining up with TRBD2. CDR1 and CDR2 (germline): SGHTS, YDEGEE. The CDR3 totals 16 residues. The trim removed 0 bases at V and 5 bases at J, leaving 6 bases unmatched. In nucleotides, the CDR3 is TGTGCCAGCAGCTTGGGTGTTCTAGCGGGACACAATGAGCAGTTCTTC. Amino acids: CASSLGVLAGHNEQFF.

The chain couples TRBV27 to TRBJ2-1; no clear D gene. This CDR3 comprises 16 residues. Germline V gene sequence: CDR1 MNHEY, CDR2 SMNVEV (reference sequence). V was trimmed by 6 bases and J by 5 bases, leaving 20 bases between them. The CDR3 bases are TGTGCCAGCAGCACGCTAACCGGGTCCCGGAACAATGAGCAGTTCTTC. Its translation: CASSTLTGSRNNEQFF.

This chain uses TRBV7-2 with TRBJ2-3, with 9 bases lining up with TRBD2. The CDR3 covers 15 residues. V shed 3 bases, J shed 6 bases, and the junction held 7 bases outside the gene matches. From germline, CDR1 is SGHTA and CDR2 FQGNSA. CDR3 in amino acids: CASSFGGGAVDTQYF. In DNA, the CDR3 is TGTGCCAGCAGCTTCGGCGGGGGGGCGGTCGATACGCAGTATTTT.

The rearrangement links TRBV7-9 to TRBJ2-7; 10 nucleotides agree with TRBD2. The CDR3 covers 14 residues. Germline CDR1 SEHNR, CDR2 FQNEAQ (reference sequence). After removal of 5 bases from V and 3 bases from J, the junction contained 4 bases not matched to a gene. The CDR3 here is CASSGGTSVYEQYF. The CDR3 DNA sequence: TGTGCCAGCAGCGGAGGGACTAGCGTCTACGAGCAGTACTTC.

The chain employs TRBV5-4 and TRBJ1-2; D is possibly TRBD1 (6 bases). The germline V gene has CDR1 SGHNT and CDR2 YYREEE (reference sequence). The CDR3 has 13 amino acids. V shed 2 bases and J shed 8 bases, with 13 bases lying between them. CDR3 sequence: CASSLQGLEGYTF. CDR3 nucleotide sequence: TGTGCCAGCAGCTTACAGGGCTTGGAAGGCTACACCTTC.

The chain employs TRBV6-2 or TRBV6-3 and TRBJ1-1, with D unclear. Germline V CDR1 and CDR2: MNHEY, SVGEGT. The CDR3 is 15 residues long. V lost 0 bases, J lost 5 bases, and 13 bases lay in between. The CDR3 nucleotides read TGTGCCAGCAGTTACTCATGGGCAGGCGGGACTGAAGCTTTCTTT. Residues: CASSYSWAGGTEAFF.